Described below is a single T cell receptor (beta chain) sequence and its context. The antigen remains undetermined. The CDR3 covers 15 residues. The V and J ends lost 0 bases and 5 bases respectively, with 13 bases between them. CDR1 SGHRS and CDR2 YFSETQ come from the germline V gene. The data derive from a study of OX40 agonist ivuxolimab in advanced cancers. The method was immunoSEQ multiplex PCR; TCRdb's version includes in-frame clones alone and lacks a portion of them. The table has around 100,000 clones, around 90% seen once; the top ten hold roughly 0.16%. Study outcomes and limitations: CD4+ and CD8+ blood T cells expanded clonally by week 6 at 0.1 to 3.0 mg/kg.

This chain links TRBV5-1 with TRBJ2-3; D is uncertain. The sample in question was CD4+ or CD8+ T cells sorted from blood, obtained in a trial of the OX40 agonist ivuxolimab. The TCR originated in an adult with an advanced solid tumor such as melanoma, head and neck, liver or kidney cancer. Here the CDR3 DNA reads TGCGCCAGCAGCTTGGCCGCGACTGGGATAGATACGCAGTATTTT. It yields the protein CASSLAATGIDTQYF.